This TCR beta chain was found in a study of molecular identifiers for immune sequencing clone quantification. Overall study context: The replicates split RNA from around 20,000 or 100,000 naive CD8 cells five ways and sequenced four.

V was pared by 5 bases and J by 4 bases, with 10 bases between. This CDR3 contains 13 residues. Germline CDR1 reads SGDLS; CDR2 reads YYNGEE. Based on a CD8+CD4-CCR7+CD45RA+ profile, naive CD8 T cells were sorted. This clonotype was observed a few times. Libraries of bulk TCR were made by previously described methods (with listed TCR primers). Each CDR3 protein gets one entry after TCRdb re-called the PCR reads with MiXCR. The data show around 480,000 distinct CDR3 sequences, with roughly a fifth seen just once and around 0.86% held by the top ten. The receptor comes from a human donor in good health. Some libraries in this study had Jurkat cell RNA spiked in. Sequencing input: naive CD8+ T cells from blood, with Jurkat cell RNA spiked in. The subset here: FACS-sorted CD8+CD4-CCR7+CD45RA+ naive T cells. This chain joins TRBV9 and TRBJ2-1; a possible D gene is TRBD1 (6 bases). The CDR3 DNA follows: TGTGCCAGCAGTTGGACAGATTACAATGAGCAGTTCTTC. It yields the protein CASSWTDYNEQFF.